This T cell receptor beta chain derives from a study of T cells in Graves' hyperthyroidism and ophthalmopathy. Study results and caveats: The model predicted ophthalmopathy a median 6.5 months before onset.

The sample holds many counts of this clonotype. The antigen remains undetermined. Amplification of TCR beta CDR3 regions used RNA as the template. TCR CDR3 underwent first-round RT-PCR with the HTBI primer set. Each CDR3 protein gets one entry after TCRdb re-called the multiplex PCR reads with MiXCR. The table lists a few hundred thousand distinct CDR3 sequences, about 16% of them singletons. On the basis of clinical symptoms, serum thyroxine and TRAb, thyroid ultrasound and orbital computed tomography, diagnoses were made. Germline V gene data show CDR1 as DFQATT and CDR2 as SNEGSKA (reference sequence). V dropped 0 bases and J dropped 4 bases, with 13 bases sitting between them. This CDR3 region has 14 residues.

The rearrangement joins TRBV20-1 to TRBJ2-7, with unresolved D. The source is a woman aged 25-40 years with Graves' hyperthyroidism. The specimen sequenced was blood. CDR3 in amino acids: CSARDTFALYEQYF. The CDR3, as DNA: TGCAGTGCTAGAGACACATTCGCCCTTTACGAGCAGTACTTC.